This T cell receptor (beta chain) originates from a study of cytomegalovirus exposure and HLA in healthy donors. General study findings and limits: TRBV6-2, TRBV6-3 and other indistinguishable V segments were excluded.

This clone occurred once. The antigen is unknown. Both 60 Vbeta primers and 13 Jbeta primers went into the PCR. Using immunoSEQ multiplex PCR, the repertoire was profiled, and TCRdb retains in-frame clones only, with some absent. The profile shows about 150,000 clones, roughly 80% of them singletons. Germline lookup yields CDR1 SGHTA and CDR2 FQGNSA. The CDR3 runs to 15 residues. The trim removed 5 bases at V and 2 bases at J, leaving 4 bases unmatched. The rearrangement joins TRBV7-2 to TRBJ2-3; TRBD2 matches at 10 bases. This TCR was recovered from a male donor in good health and CMV-seronegative. The sequencing sample was made of PBMCs. The CDR3, as DNA: TGTGCCAGCAGCGTACTAGCGGGACCCACAGATACGCAGTATTTT. Protein: CASSVLAGPTDTQYF.